This T cell receptor (beta chain) was captured in a study of spatial heterogeneity in lung cancer. Study conclusions and caveats: Counts of expanded alpha and beta TCRs within tumors tracked the tumor nonsynonymous mutation count.

Germline-derived CDR1 and CDR2 are LNHNV and YYDKDF (reference sequence). V was pared by 6 bases and J by 8 bases, with 17 bases between. There are 14 residues in the CDR3. Time point described: sample taken at primary tumor resection. Concerning this clonotype itself: Antigen: not known.

The study tagged each TCR cDNA molecule with a unique molecular identifier. TCRdb recomputed calls from the 5' RACE reads with MiXCR, one row per CDR3 protein. The sample has 3,300 or so distinct CDR3 sequences, less than 10% seen once. This TCR was sampled from a male donor with early-stage non-small cell lung cancer. The J gene is TRBJ2-1, the V gene TRBV15; possible D gene TRBD2, 5 bases. Source: lung tumor tissue, taken at surgery. CDR3 DNA sequence: TGTGCCACCAGGACGGACGGGATAGGACATGAGCAGTTCTTC. The encoded protein is CATRTDGIGHEQFF.